One and the same sample provided the 24 T cell receptor beta chains below, sequenced in a study of shared clonotypes between healthy human individuals. TCRdb's table, derived via immunoSEQ multiplex PCR, lists solely in-frame clones and lacks some. The top ten hold 0.89% of the sample, which has around 1.1 million clones, around 77% seen once. Source material: memory CD4+ T cells from PBMCs. The subset denotes: CD45RA-negative fraction. The receptors were gathered from a man younger than 35 in good health. Some clones in this sample may be carry-over from other donors' samples.

V is TRBV27 and J is TRBJ2-3; D uncertain. Germline CDR1 is MNHEY and CDR2 is SMNVEV (reference sequence). The CDR3 extends over 13 amino acids. V lost 5 bases and J 3 bases, leaving 9 bases between the germline ends. In nucleotides, the CDR3 is TGTGCCAGCAGTCTGAAGTATACAGATACGCAGTATTTT. This codes for CASSLKYTDTQYF.

This clone has just a few counts. V gene TRBV28 combines with J gene TRBJ1-3; D gene uncertain. This CDR3 has 17 amino acids. Trimming shortened V by 6 bases and J by 0 bases, and 18 bases separated the two germline ends. Germline CDR1 and CDR2: MDHEN and SYDVKM. CDR3 nucleotide sequence: TGTGCCAGCAGCCTAAGCGGTAGGGCCCGCTCTGGAAACACCATATATTTT. Translated: CASSLSGRARSGNTIYF. The complete variable domain, with remaining parts taken from reference TRBV28 and TRBJ1-3, reads DVKVTQSSRYLVKRTGEKVFLECVQDMDHENMFWYRQDPGLGLRLIYFSYDVKMKEKGDIPEGYSVSREKKERFSLILESASTNQTSMYLCASSLSGRARSGNTIYFGEGSWLTVV.

CDR3 sequence reads: CASSWWDEQFF. The CDR3 DNA is TGTGCCAGCAGCTGGTGGGATGAGCAGTTCTTC. The chain is built from TRBV5-6 and TRBJ2-1; D gene ambiguous. Deletions cut 3 bases from V and 8 bases from J, with 6 bases between. Germline V gene lookup returns CDR1 SGHDT and CDR2 YYEEEE. This CDR3 spans 11 amino acids.

The chain uses TRBV6-9 and TRBJ2-6, with TRBD2 as a possible D gene (6 bases). This CDR3 has 18 residues. Looked up from germline, CDR1 is MNHGY and CDR2 is SVAAGI. Trimming removed 6 bases at V and 0 bases at J, with 18 bases between. The CDR3 sequence is CASRWEVEAFSGANVLTF. The CDR3 coding sequence is TGTGCCAGCAGATGGGAGGTTGAAGCATTCTCTGGGGCCAACGTCCTGACTTTC.

The V call is TRBV9, the J call TRBJ2-1, with D unresolved. The CDR3 runs 15 residues. The V gene's germline CDR1 is SGDLS and CDR2 YYNGEE. The ends were cut back, 5 bases at V and 0 bases at J, with 12 bases in the middle. The CDR3 is CASSKTVSSYNEQFF. In DNA, the CDR3 is TGTGCCAGCAGTAAGACTGTTAGCTCCTACAATGAGCAGTTCTTC.

On this clone: Other DNA variants within this sample encode the same CDR3. The rearrangement links TRBV5-1 to TRBJ2-1; 10 nucleotides align to TRBD2. CDR1 SGHRS and CDR2 YFSETQ come from the germline V gene. With V trimmed by 4 bases and J by 10 bases, 5 bases remained unmatched. The CDR3 consists of 13 residues. The CDR3 sequence: CASSPGLATEQFF. The CDR3 bases are TGCGCCAGCAGCCCGGGACTAGCGACAGAGCAGTTCTTC.

The V call is TRBV4-1, the J call TRBJ1-4; D is unresolved. Trimming removed 1 base at V and 4 bases at J, with 16 bases between. CDR1 and CDR2 from the germline V gene are MGHRA and YSYEKL. The CDR3 runs 17 residues. CDR3 in amino acids: CASSQAPSRAVNEKLFF. DNA for the CDR3: TGCGCCAGCAGCCAAGCCCCGAGCCGTGCTGTTAATGAAAAACTGTTTTTT.

The V and J genes are TRBV9 and TRBJ1-3, with a weak D call TRBD1 (6 bases). V was cut by 4 bases and J by 4 bases, with 9 bases left in between. Per the germline V gene, CDR1 is SGDLS and CDR2 is YYNGEE. The CDR3 contains 13 residues. The CDR3 DNA reads TGTGCCAGCAGCCTAGGACAGGGAAACACCATATATTTT. This gives the protein CASSLGQGNTIYF.

This clone was seen repeatedly, ten times or more. V is TRBV18 and J is TRBJ2-1; 12 bases agree with TRBD2. This CDR3 contains 16 residues. Germline V gene lookup returns CDR1 KGHSH and CDR2 LQKENI. After removal of 8 bases from V and 0 bases from J, the junction contained 5 bases not matched to a gene. The CDR3 DNA follows: TGTGCCAGCCGGGCGACTAGCGGGAGCTCCTACAATGAGCAGTTCTTC. Its protein product is CASRATSGSSYNEQFF.

The chain combines TRBV7-2 with TRBJ2-2; TRBD1 or TRBD2 may be the D gene (5 bases each). Germline values: CDR1 SGHTA, CDR2 FQGNSA. This CDR3 contains 14 residues. With 5 bases removed from V and 4 bases from J, the gap between germline ends came to 11 bases. DNA for the CDR3: TGTGCCAGCAGCCCTGGGACGGTCACCGGGGAGCTGTTTTTT. Translating gives CASSPGTVTGELFF.

The chain uses TRBV18 and TRBJ2-3; TRBD2 matches at 8 bases. Germline V lookup: CDR1 KGHSH, CDR2 LQKENI. The V segment lost 6 bases and the J segment 4 bases; nucleotides outside the gene matches: 9. The CDR3 is made up of 15 amino acids. The CDR3 protein is CASSLVAGRADTQYF. Written as DNA, the CDR3 is TGTGCCAGCTCGCTAGTAGCGGGACGGGCAGATACGCAGTATTTT.

The chain couples TRBV4-3 to TRBJ2-1, with D perhaps matching TRBD2 (5 bases). Germline CDR1 and CDR2: LGHNA and YSLEER. The CDR3 loop spans 14 amino acids. Deletions cut 5 bases from V and 9 bases from J, with 17 bases between. DNA for the CDR3: TGCGCCAGCAGCAAAAGAGTCGGGGAGCGTGAGCAGTTCTTC. As protein: CASSKRVGEREQFF.

This clone was observed once. This chain connects TRBV28 to TRBJ1-4; possible D gene TRBD1, 5 bases. CDR3 length: 12 residues. Trimming took off 6 bases at V and 7 bases at J, with 9 bases between the two ends. CDR1 is MDHEN, CDR2 SYDVKM, per germline. CDR3 sequence (DNA): TGTGCCAGCAGGACGACAGTTGAAAAACTGTTTTTT. Its protein product is CASRTTVEKLFF.

J is TRBJ1-4 and V is TRBV7-2; maybe TRBD1 (5 bases). Trimming took off 4 bases at V and 5 bases at J, with 17 bases between the two ends. Germline loops: CDR1 SGHTA, CDR2 FQGNSA. This CDR3 region has 16 residues. The CDR3 loop reads CASSSTTTALNEKLFF. The CDR3 DNA reads TGTGCCAGCAGCTCCACCACGACAGCACTCAATGAAAAACTGTTTTTT.

The chain couples TRBV6-5 to TRBJ2-7, with 8 nucleotides matching TRBD1. Germline loops: CDR1 MNHEY, CDR2 SVGAGI. This CDR3 has 13 residues. The J segment lost 5 bases and the V segment lost 5 bases, leaving 5 bases of the junction unmatched. CDR3: CASSTDRANEQYF. CDR3 in DNA: TGTGCCAGCAGTACGGACAGGGCGAACGAGCAGTACTTC.

The genes are TRBV28 and TRBJ2-3, with 8 bases lining up with TRBD2. Germline V gives CDR1 MDHEN, CDR2 SYDVKM. The CDR3 extends over 14 amino acids. V gave up 6 bases and J gave up 1 base; unmatched junction bases: 3. The CDR3 sequence is CASSPAGGTDTQYF. CDR3 nucleotide sequence: TGTGCCAGCAGCCCAGCGGGAGGCACAGATACGCAGTATTTT.

This sequence joins TRBV29-1 and TRBJ1-2; no firm D call. The CDR3 spans 14 residues. V was cut by 7 bases and J by 4 bases, with 19 bases left in between. The V gene's germline CDR1 is SQVTM and CDR2 ANQGSEA. DNA of the CDR3: TGCAGCGCTCGGGTTGCTAGTTCGGTCTATGGCTACACCTTC. This encodes CSARVASSVYGYTF. Combining the CDR3 with reference TRBV29-1 and TRBJ1-2 gives the whole variable domain SAVISQKPSRDICQRGTSLTIQCQVDSQVTMMFWYRQQPGQSLTLIATANQGSEATYESGFVIDKFPISRPNLTFSTLTVSNMSPEDSSIYLCSARVASSVYGYTFGSGTRLTVV.

This chain connects TRBV7-7 to TRBJ2-5; 8 nucleotides align to TRBD2. CDR3 length: 13 residues. Germline CDR1 SSHAT, CDR2 FNYEAQ (reference sequence). V gave up 11 bases and J gave up 4 bases; unmatched junction bases: 9. CDR3 in DNA: TGTGCCCTGACAGCGGGAGTTGGAGAGACCCAGTACTTC. This sequence encodes CALTAGVGETQYF. The variable domain in full, with the rest retrieved from reference TRBV7-7 and TRBJ2-5, is GAGVSQSPRYKVTKRGQDVTLRCDPISSHATLYWYQQALGQGPEFLTYFNYEAQPDKSGLPSDRFSAERPEGSISTLTIQRTEQRDSAMYRCALTAGVGETQYFGPGTRLLVL.

Notes on this clone: Other DNA sequences within the sample encode an identical CDR3. V is TRBV20-1 and J is TRBJ2-7; D uncertain. Per the germline V gene, CDR1 is DFQATT and CDR2 is SNEGSKA (reference sequence). Trimming took 0 bases from V and 6 from J, leaving 6 bases between them. The CDR3 covers 11 residues. The CDR3 loop reads CSARDRGEQYF. CDR3 DNA: TGCAGTGCTAGAGATAGAGGCGAGCAGTACTTC.

The CDR3 sequence is CASSQGTVASGETQYF. The CDR3 coding sequence is TGCGCCAGCAGCCAAGGGACTGTAGCTTCAGGGGAGACCCAGTACTTC. The chain combines TRBV4-1 with TRBJ2-5; the D gene could be TRBD1 or TRBD2 (5 bases each). The V and J ends lost 1 base and 5 bases respectively, with 17 bases between them. Germline V gene lookup returns CDR1 MGHRA and CDR2 YSYEKL. The CDR3 contains 16 residues.

This rearrangement joins TRBV6-5 to TRBJ2-2; 8 bases map to TRBD2. V lost 8 bases, J lost 4 bases, and 6 bases stayed unmatched. CDR1 MNHEY and CDR2 SVGAGI come from the germline V gene. The CDR3 loop spans 14 amino acids. In nucleotides, the CDR3 is TGTGCCAGCCGGGGGGGGGCGACCACCGGGGAGCTGTTTTTT. Translated: CASRGGATTGELFF.

The chain joins TRBV6-5 to TRBJ2-7; 10 bases match TRBD1. Losses at the gene ends were 5 bases for V and 5 bases for J; bases not matched to a gene: 9. The CDR3 sequence is 15 residues long. The V gene's germline CDR1 is MNHEY and CDR2 SVGAGI. CDR3 bases: TGTGCCAGCAGTATCCGGGACAGGGGATCCCACGAGCAGTACTTC. Its translation: CASSIRDRGSHEQYF.

This chain joins TRBV5-4 and TRBJ2-7; weak D call: TRBD2 (6 bases). The CDR3 is 13 amino acids. With 4 bases removed from V and 2 bases from J, the gap between germline ends came to 10 bases. Germline V gives CDR1 SGHNT, CDR2 YYREEE (reference sequence). The CDR3 bases are TGTGCCAGCAGCCGGGGAGGTACCTACGAGCAGTACTTC. As protein: CASSRGGTYEQYF.

This clone occurred a few times. This rearrangement joins TRBV28 to TRBJ1-1, with D possibly matching TRBD1 (5 bases). The length of the CDR3 is 15 residues. V dropped 2 bases and J dropped 0 bases, with 10 bases sitting between them. Germline V gives CDR1 MDHEN, CDR2 SYDVKM. CDR3 sequence (DNA): TGTGCCAGCAGTTTAGTTGCAGGGCTGAACACTGAAGCTTTCTTT. Translating gives CASSLVAGLNTEAFF.